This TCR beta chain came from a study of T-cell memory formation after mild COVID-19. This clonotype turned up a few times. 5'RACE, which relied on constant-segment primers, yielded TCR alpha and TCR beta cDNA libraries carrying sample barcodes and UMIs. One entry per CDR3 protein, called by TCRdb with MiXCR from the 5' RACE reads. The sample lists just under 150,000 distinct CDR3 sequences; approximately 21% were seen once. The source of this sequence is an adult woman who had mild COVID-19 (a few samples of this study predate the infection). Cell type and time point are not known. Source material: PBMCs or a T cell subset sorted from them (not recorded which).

The CDR3 reads CASSLGVAETQYF. The CDR3 coding sequence is TGCGCCAGCAGCTTAGGGGTTGCAGAGACCCAGTACTTC. The gene calls are TRBV5-1 and TRBJ2-5, with D possibly TRBD1 on 5 matching bases. Germline values: CDR1 SGHRS, CDR2 YFSETQ. CDR3 length equals 13 residues. Trimming took 2 bases from V and 4 from J, leaving 9 bases between them.